Presented here are 30 T cell receptor beta chains from one specimen sequenced in a study of T-cell memory formation after mild COVID-19. MiXCR was run by TCRdb on the 5' RACE reads, yielding one entry per CDR3 protein. The sample records approximately 500,000 distinct CDR3 sequences, roughly 23% being singletons. The material sequenced was PBMCs or a T cell subset sorted from them (not recorded which). The source is an adult woman who had mild COVID-19 (a few samples of this study predate the infection). Cell type and time point are not known.

The sample holds many counts of this clonotype. This sequence joins TRBV5-1 and TRBJ2-1; D is uncertain. V was trimmed by 4 bases and J by 4 bases, leaving 9 bases between them. The CDR3 sequence is 13 residues long. CDR1 and CDR2 (germline): SGHRS, YFSETQ. CDR3 sequence: CASSPPDYNEQFF. CDR3 coding DNA: TGCGCCAGCAGCCCTCCAGATTACAATGAGCAGTTCTTC.

This clonotype was observed a few times. The chain joins TRBV27 to TRBJ2-5; 7 nucleotides agree with TRBD1. Germline CDR1 MNHEY, CDR2 SMNVEV (reference sequence). This CDR3 region has 12 residues. V gave up 8 bases and J gave up 3 bases; unmatched junction bases: 3. CDR3 coding DNA: TGTGCCAGCCATGGGACAGAAGAGACCCAGTACTTC. Translation: CASHGTEETQYF.

This clonotype occurred a few times. The J gene is TRBJ1-1, the V gene TRBV18; D remains unclear. The CDR3 has 13 amino acids. Trimming removed 4 bases from V and 5 bases from J, with 11 bases in between. Germline V gene sequence: CDR1 KGHSH, CDR2 LQKENI. CDR3 nucleotide sequence: TGTGCCAGCTCACTCCCTGCGGGGACTGAAGCTTTCTTT. Residues: CASSLPAGTEAFF.

The V gene is TRBV29-1, the J gene TRBJ2-7; TRBD2 matches at 10 bases. The CDR3 is 12 amino acids. Losses at the gene ends were 4 bases for V and 4 bases for J; bases not matched to a gene: 1. Germline-derived CDR1 and CDR2 are SQVTM and ANQGSEA. The CDR3 nucleotides read TGCAGCGTTGCTAGCGGGAGATACGAGCAGTACTTC. Protein sequence: CSVASGRYEQYF.

The chain uses TRBV7-8 and TRBJ2-7, with 11 bases identical to TRBD2. Trimming took 2 bases from V and 2 from J; bases not matched to a gene: 8. CDR3 length: 17 residues. Germline CDR1 and CDR2: SGHVS and FQNEAQ. CDR3 sequence reads: CASSLSGLADPPYEQYF. The CDR3 bases are TGTGCCAGCAGCTTATCGGGACTAGCGGATCCCCCCTACGAGCAGTACTTC.

This clonotype was observed a handful of times. The J gene is TRBJ2-1, the V gene TRBV5-1; 9 nucleotides agree with TRBD2. The CDR3 extends over 14 amino acids. Germline CDR1 is SGHRS and CDR2 is YFSETQ. With 0 bases clipped from V and 9 bases from J, the junction kept 4 bases outside the gene matches. The CDR3 sequence is CASSLVREGPEQFF. In nucleotides, the CDR3 is TGCGCCAGCAGCTTGGTGCGGGAGGGCCCTGAGCAGTTCTTC. The full variable domain, its missing parts supplied by reference TRBV5-1 and TRBJ2-1, is KAGVTQTPRYLIKTRGQQVTLSCSPISGHRSVSWYQQTPGQGLQFLFEYFSETQRNKGNFPGRFSGRQFSNSRSEMNVSTLELGDSALYLCASSLVREGPEQFFGPGTRLTVL.

The chain couples TRBV10-3 to TRBJ2-7, with TRBD1 as a possible D gene (6 bases). Per the germline V gene, CDR1 is ENHRY and CDR2 is SYGVKD. Trimming took 2 bases from V and 2 from J, leaving 13 bases between them. This CDR3 has 15 amino acids. The DNA of the CDR3 is TGTGCCATCAGTGAGGGAGCAGGGGCAGCCTACGAGCAGTACTTC. Protein product: CAISEGAGAAYEQYF.

The chain is built from TRBV2 and TRBJ1-2; a weak D match, TRBD1 (5 bases). The germline V gene encodes CDR1 SNHLY and CDR2 FYNNEI. Trimming shortened V by 5 bases and J by 8 bases, and 21 bases separated the two germline ends. The length of the CDR3 is 15 residues. The CDR3 bases are TGTGCCAGCAGTACGGGACTCCCGGGGTCGGAAGGCTACACCTTC. Translation gives CASSTGLPGSEGYTF.

This clonotype appeared a single time. V gene TRBV4-2 combines with J gene TRBJ1-2, with a tentative D call TRBD1 (6 bases). Trimming shortened V by 0 bases and J by 1 base, and 9 bases separated the two germline ends. This CDR3 contains 15 residues. The V gene's germline CDR1 is LGHNA and CDR2 YNFKEQ. The CDR3 spells CASSQDLGGNYGYTF. The CDR3 DNA follows: TGTGCCAGCAGCCAAGATTTAGGGGGTAACTATGGCTACACCTTC.

Only a few counts were recorded for this clonotype. This chain joins TRBV25-1 and TRBJ2-1; unclear D gene. There are 14 residues in the CDR3. V lost 6 bases, J lost 10 bases, and 19 bases lay in between. Germline V gene data show CDR1 as MGHDK and CDR2 as SYGVNS. CDR3 region: CASSLVDPENEQFF. The DNA for the CDR3 is TGTGCCAGCAGCCTAGTAGACCCCGAAAACGAGCAGTTCTTC.

The chain combines TRBV20-1 with TRBJ2-6; D is undetermined. Germline CDR1 reads DFQATT; CDR2 reads SNEGSKA (reference sequence). Trimming took 3 bases from V and 0 from J, leaving 9 bases between them. The CDR3 extends over 15 amino acids. The CDR3 bases are TGCAGTGCTAGGCTCGGCAGCTCTGGGGCCAACGTCCTGACTTTC. It translates to CSARLGSSGANVLTF.

The rearrangement joins TRBV7-6 to TRBJ1-1, with a tentative D call TRBD1 (5 bases). Germline V gives CDR1 SGHVS, CDR2 FNYEAQ. This CDR3 spans 14 amino acids. The V end was cut by 8 bases, the J end by 1 base, with 14 bases between. As DNA, the CDR3 is TGTGCCAGCGGGCGGTCGGGACCGAACACTGAAGCTTTCTTT. Translation: CASGRSGPNTEAFF.

The V and J genes are TRBV27 and TRBJ2-7, with TRBD2 matching 9 bases. The CDR3 has 14 residues. The V segment lost 3 bases and the J segment 2 bases; nucleotides outside the gene matches: 2. Germline V gene data show CDR1 as MNHEY and CDR2 as SMNVEV (reference sequence). The CDR3 loop is CASSFAGGPYEQYF. CDR3 sequence (DNA): TGTGCCAGCAGTTTCGCGGGAGGGCCCTACGAGCAGTACTTC.

This chain uses TRBV3-1 with TRBJ2-3; possibly TRBD2 for D (5 bases). The CDR3 has 17 amino acids. From germline, CDR1 is LGHDT and CDR2 YNNKEL (reference sequence). V dropped 0 bases and J dropped 5 bases, with 18 bases sitting between them. CDR3 loop: CASSQDGERLPGDTQYF. The CDR3 DNA reads as TGTGCCAGCAGCCAAGATGGGGAGCGCCTCCCCGGAGATACGCAGTATTTT.

This clonotype was seen a handful of times. The genes are TRBV20-1 and TRBJ1-1; 10 bases match TRBD1. From germline, CDR1 is DFQATT and CDR2 SNEGSKA (reference sequence). After removal of 3 bases from V and 10 bases from J, the junction contained 14 bases not matched to a gene. CDR3 size: 15 residues. CDR3 protein: CSARPGQGTYSGAFF. Written as DNA, the CDR3 is TGCAGTGCTAGGCCGGGACAGGGGACCTACTCTGGAGCTTTCTTT.

This sequence joins TRBV12-3 or TRBV12-4 and TRBJ2-4; no reliable D call. The CDR3 covers 14 residues. Trimming pared 3 bases from V and 5 bases from J, leaving 11 bases between. This CDR3 reads CASSLGTHENIQYF. DNA of the CDR3: TGTGCCAGCAGTTTGGGTACCCATGAAAACATTCAGTACTTC.

This clonotype came up a few times. The chain carries TRBV30 and TRBJ1-1; D is unresolved. V was trimmed by 0 bases and J by 3 bases, leaving 11 bases between them. CDR3 size: 14 residues. CDR1 is GTSNPN and CDR2 is SVGIG in the germline V gene (reference sequence). The CDR3 DNA reads TGTGCCTGGAGTGTACGTGTGTATCACACTGAAGCTTTCTTT. It is translated as CAWSVRVYHTEAFF.

This clonotype was counted between two and nine times. The V gene is TRBV3-1, the J gene TRBJ2-3; no reliable D call. The germline V gene has CDR1 LGHDT and CDR2 YNNKEL (reference sequence). Trimming shortened V by 5 bases and J by 8 bases, and 14 bases separated the two germline ends. CDR3 length equals 13 residues. CDR3 amino acids: CASSSKNEFTQYF. DNA for the CDR3: TGTGCCAGCAGCTCTAAAAACGAATTTACGCAGTATTTT.

The DNA for the CDR3 is TGTGCCAGCAGCCAAGAAGGGACAGGGGATAGCACAGATACGCAGTATTTT. It translates to CASSQEGTGDSTDTQYF. The V gene is TRBV4-2, the J gene TRBJ2-3; the match to TRBD1 covers 10 bases. With 0 bases clipped from V and 0 bases from J, the junction kept 3 bases outside the gene matches. The CDR3 runs to 17 residues. Germline V gives CDR1 LGHNA, CDR2 YNFKEQ.

This clonotype was counted only a few times. The gene calls are TRBV5-1 and TRBJ2-1; 9 nucleotides line up with TRBD2. Germline values: CDR1 SGHRS, CDR2 YFSETQ. With 5 bases clipped from V and 4 bases from J, the junction kept 7 bases outside the gene matches. The CDR3 extends over 15 amino acids. The DNA of the CDR3 is TGCGCCAGCAGTTCCGGGACTAGCCCATACAATGAGCAGTTCTTC. Amino acid sequence: CASSSGTSPYNEQFF.

A few counts support this clonotype. This chain uses TRBV7-9 with TRBJ2-2; 8 nucleotides agree with TRBD2. The CDR3 sequence is 15 residues long. Trimming cost V 3 bases and J 4 bases; bases outside gene matches: 4. Germline V lookup: CDR1 SEHNR, CDR2 FQNEAQ (reference sequence). CDR3 sequence: CASSLREAGTGELFF. In DNA form, the CDR3 reads TGTGCCAGCAGCTTGCGGGAGGCGGGCACCGGGGAGCTGTTTTTT.

This clonotype showed up just a few times. This chain links TRBV5-4 with TRBJ2-7; 7 bases match TRBD2. Germline CDR1 and CDR2: SGHNT and YYREEE (reference sequence). The CDR3 spans 15 residues. V lost 0 bases and J lost 5; bases outside the gene matches: 8. In nucleotides, the CDR3 is TGTGCCAGCAGCTTGGCGACTAGCCAAGGGAACGAGCAGTACTTC. It codes for CASSLATSQGNEQYF.

This clonotype was seen many times. This sequence joins TRBV15 and TRBJ2-5; 9 nucleotides match TRBD2. V shed 0 bases and J 4 bases; nucleotides not matched to a gene: 3. Germline V gene data show CDR1 as LNHNV and CDR2 as YYDKDF (reference sequence). The CDR3 sequence is 15 residues long. The CDR3 reads CATSRDAGGPETQYF. In nucleotides, the CDR3 is TGTGCCACCAGCAGAGATGCGGGAGGGCCAGAGACCCAGTACTTC.

A single count supports this clonotype. V usage is TRBV29-1 and J usage is TRBJ1-2, with D tentatively TRBD1 (5 bases). Germline values: CDR1 SQVTM, CDR2 ANQGSEA. The CDR3 has 15 residues. The V end lost 6 bases, the J end lost 4 bases, and 21 bases lay between the germline ends. The CDR3: CSVVDRNRGGYGYTF. In nucleotides, the CDR3 is TGCAGCGTCGTCGATAGGAATAGGGGTGGCTATGGCTACACCTTC. Full variable domain (missing parts from reference TRBV29-1 and TRBJ1-2): SAVISQKPSRDICQRGTSLTIQCQVDSQVTMMFWYRQQPGQSLTLIATANQGSEATYESGFVIDKFPISRPNLTFSTLTVSNMSPEDSSIYLCSVVDRNRGGYGYTFGSGTRLTVV.

For the CDR3, the DNA is TGCGCCAGCAGCACCAACCTTGGGAGAAATCAGTACTTC. It translates to CASSTNLGRNQYF. The chain recombines TRBV5-1 with TRBJ2-4; perhaps TRBD2 as D (5 bases). The V end was cut by 4 bases, the J end by 12 bases, with 17 bases between. CDR1 is SGHRS, CDR2 YFSETQ, per germline. The CDR3 contains 13 residues.

In its sample, this clonotype was seen a few times. The rearrangement uses TRBV5-1 and TRBJ2-5, with D possibly TRBD1 on 5 matching bases. V shed 4 bases and J shed 7 bases, with 20 bases lying between them. Germline assignment: CDR1 SGHRS and CDR2 YFSETQ. There are 15 residues in the CDR3. The DNA for the CDR3 is TGCGCCAGCAGCGACACAGTTCGGGTTCAGGGGACCCAGTACTTC. Amino acids: CASSDTVRVQGTQYF.

The chain couples TRBV20-1 to TRBJ2-5, with 9 bases that match TRBD1. V was clipped by 2 bases and J by 5 bases; unmatched bases: 12. This CDR3 is 16 amino acids long. The germline gives CDR1 DFQATT, CDR2 SNEGSKA (reference sequence). In nucleotides, the CDR3 is TGCAGTGCTAGATCTCCGGGACAGGGAAAGGTGGAGACCCAGTACTTC. It yields the protein CSARSPGQGKVETQYF.

In this sample, this clonotype turned up a few times. The genes are TRBV7-8 and TRBJ2-1; 9 bases are shared with TRBD2. This CDR3 has 15 residues. The ends lost 6 bases at V and 5 bases at J; junction bases unmatched: 8. Germline values: CDR1 SGHVS, CDR2 FQNEAQ. This CDR3 is CASRQPGLAHNEQFF. CDR3 DNA: TGTGCCAGCAGGCAACCGGGACTAGCTCACAATGAGCAGTTCTTC.

This CDR3 reads CASSHSGSVYEQYF. In nucleotides, the CDR3 is TGCGCCAGCAGCCATAGCGGGAGTGTCTACGAGCAGTACTTC. The rearrangement links TRBV5-1 to TRBJ2-7, with 9 bases identical to TRBD2. The CDR3 has 14 residues. The germline gives CDR1 SGHRS, CDR2 YFSETQ. Trimming removed 4 bases from V and 3 bases from J; junction bases left unmatched: 5.

The genes are TRBV6-1 and TRBJ2-7, with D perhaps matching TRBD2 (6 bases). Trimming stripped 7 bases from V and 0 bases from J, with 13 bases between. Germline V gene sequence: CDR1 MNHNS, CDR2 SASEGT. This CDR3 has 14 residues. The DNA of the CDR3 is TGTGCCAGCACCCCCCAGCGGGCCTCCTACGAGCAGTACTTC. As protein: CASTPQRASYEQYF.